A selection of T cell receptor beta chains follows, all from one sample in a study of Tregs in tolerant kidney transplant recipients. Sequenced by immunoSEQ multiplex PCR; TCRdb stores in-frame clones only, minus some. The table has 90,000 to 120,000 clones, roughly 90% seen once. The starting material was CD4+ T cells from blood, obtained before the transplant. Receptor source: a human donor who received a combined kidney and bone marrow transplant. Both conserved end residues are part of each CDR3. The D gene is left open where the match is weak. A clone size is listed for some rows: how often the clone was seen (once, few, many), or a class if it is expanded.

D gene: TRBD1; V gene: TRBV5-1; clone size: .; J gene: TRBJ1-2; CDR3 protein: CASSPGTGEGYTF; CDR3 DNA: TGCGCCAGCAGCCCGGGGACAGGGGAAGGCTACACCTTC
D gene: TRBD2; V gene: TRBV28; clone size: .; J gene: TRBJ2-2; CDR3 protein: CASSFREGSSGPTNTGELFF; CDR3 DNA: TGTGCCAGCAGTTTTAGGGAGGGGAGTAGCGGGCCAACGAACACCGGGGAGCTGTTTTTT
D gene: .; V gene: TRBV5-1; clone size: .; J gene: TRBJ2-5; CDR3 protein: CASSFSAGGIETQYF; CDR3 DNA: TGCGCCAGCAGCTTTAGCGCAGGTGGGATAGAGACCCAGTACTTC
D gene: TRBD2; V gene: TRBV7-9; clone size: .; J gene: TRBJ2-7; CDR3 protein: CASSLALGLAGDYEQYF; CDR3 DNA: TGTGCCAGCAGCTTAGCGCTCGGACTAGCGGGTGACTACGAGCAGTACTTC
D gene: .; V gene: TRBV29-1; clone size: .; J gene: TRBJ2-1; CDR3 protein: CSESSYNEQFF; CDR3 DNA: TGCAGCGAGAGCTCCTACAATGAGCAGTTCTTC
D gene: TRBD1; V gene: TRBV5-1; clone size: once; J gene: TRBJ1-1; CDR3 protein: CASSLGQGASAMAFF; CDR3 DNA: TGCGCCAGCAGCTTGGGACAGGGGGCCTCGGCGATGGCTTTCTTT
D gene: TRBD1; V gene: TRBV25-1; clone size: .; J gene: TRBJ1-2; CDR3 protein: CASRDRANYGYTF; CDR3 DNA: TGTGCCAGCAGGGACAGGGCTAACTATGGCTACACCTTC
D gene: TRBD2; V gene: TRBV28; clone size: .; J gene: TRBJ2-7; CDR3 protein: CASSLRGVGRGAYEQYF; CDR3 DNA: TGTGCCAGCAGTTTAAGGGGAGTGGGGAGGGGAGCCTACGAGCAGTACTTC
D gene: TRBD2; V gene: TRBV19; clone size: .; J gene: TRBJ2-5; CDR3 protein: CASSIAGGPQETQYF; CDR3 DNA: TGTGCCAGTAGTATTGCGGGGGGACCCCAAGAGACCCAGTACTTC
D gene: .; V gene: TRBV10-1; clone size: .; J gene: TRBJ2-7; CDR3 protein: CASSESQGRDEQYF; CDR3 DNA: TGCGCCAGCAGTGAGTCCCAGGGCAGGGACGAGCAGTACTTC
D gene: TRBD2; V gene: TRBV10-3; clone size: .; J gene: TRBJ2-7; CDR3 protein: CAIREREGSGYEQYF; CDR3 DNA: TGTGCCATCAGGGAGCGGGAGGGATCTGGGTACGAGCAGTACTTC
D gene: TRBD1; V gene: TRBV10-2; clone size: .; J gene: TRBJ1-1; CDR3 protein: CASIGGQGEAFF; CDR3 DNA: TGCGCCAGCATCGGAGGACAGGGCGAAGCTTTCTTT